This T cell receptor beta chain appears in the sequencing data of a study of blood T cell repertoires in COVID-19. Study at large: The United States, Italy and Spain were the sources of the acute and convalescent COVID-19 samples. Nucleic acid was either cDNA or gDNA, and it came from T cells, B-cell-depleted T cells, or PBMCs.

Clones were read by immunoSEQ multiplex PCR, and TCRdb kept only the in-frame ones, dropping some. The sample carries about 230,000 clones, about 90% recorded once. V lost 3 bases and J 3 bases, leaving 8 bases between the germline ends. The CDR3 totals 13 residues. Germline values: CDR1 MGHDK, CDR2 SYGVNS. This clone was picked up one time. J is TRBJ1-1 and V is TRBV25-1, with D unresolved. The sequence was obtained from a woman between 18 and 30 years old who had recovered from COVID-19. Input material: peripheral blood. The CDR3 DNA sequence: TGTGCCAGCAGTGACTATCGGGACACTGAAGCTTTCTTT. It encodes CASSDYRDTEAFF.